The present TCR beta chain was sequenced within a study of shared clonotypes between healthy human individuals. Positively selected for CCR7, the CD45RO-negative cells used as naive CD8 cells excluded terminally differentiated effector memory CD45RA+ cells. For this clone: The antigen is unknown.

Study-wide points: Researchers found naive subsets generally carried larger estimated richness than memory subsets.

Generated by immunoSEQ multiplex PCR, the TCRdb table keeps only in-frame clones and is missing some. The data contain 550,000 to 600,000 clones, about 98% of them seen just once; the ten biggest clones take up approximately 0.3%. The germline V gene encodes CDR1 SEHNR and CDR2 FQNEAQ (reference sequence). This CDR3 has 14 amino acids. Trimming left V 4 bases short and J 8 bases short, with 17 bases between. The V call is TRBV7-9, the J call TRBJ1-2; D call uncertain. Input material: naive CD8+ T cells sorted from blood. The clonotype was recovered from a man in his thirties or forties in good health. The CDR3 protein is CASSSAARAWGYTF. The DNA for the CDR3 is TGTGCCAGCAGCTCGGCGGCGAGGGCATGGGGCTACACCTTC. Combining the CDR3 with reference TRBV7-9 and TRBJ1-2 gives the whole variable domain DTGVSQNPRHKITKRGQNVTFRCDPISEHNRLYWYRQTLGQGPEFLTYFQNEAQLEKSRLLSDRFSAERPKGSFSTLEIQRTEQGDSAMYLCASSSAARAWGYTFGSGTRLTVV.